The clone carrying this T cell receptor (beta chain) was counted many times. Its antigen remains unidentified. Germline V gene lookup returns CDR1 DFQATT and CDR2 SNEGSKA (reference sequence). Trimming cost V 3 bases and J 3 bases, with 8 bases left between them. There are 13 residues in the CDR3. Using genomic DNA as the template, TCR beta VDJ and CDR3 profiling was carried out. TCRdb re-called the reads with MiXCR, one entry per CDR3 protein. The profile covers approximately 180,000 distinct CDR3 sequences, with roughly three fifths appearing a single time and approximately 40% taken by the ten largest. CD8+CD57+ cell expansion, shown by flow cytometry, had occurred in the patients selected for sequencing. Patients had received no therapy at the time of blood sampling. This entry is derived from a study of CD8+CD57+ T cells in acquired aplastic anemia. Overall study results and limits: Levels of CD8+ Simpson's diversity were not significantly distinct in patients versus controls.

The chain joins TRBV20-1 to TRBJ2-2, with a possible D match to TRBD1 (5 bases). The material sequenced was sorted CD4+, CD8+, or CD8+CD57+ T cells (not recorded which) from PBMCs. This receptor was obtained from a human donor with aplastic anemia. The CDR3 bases are TGCAGTGCTAGGTTAGGGGACACCGGGGAGCTGTTTTTT. This codes for CSARLGDTGELFF.